This T cell receptor (beta chain) was found in a study of T cell repertoires in cytomegalovirus infection. Across the whole study: In public TCR beta signatures, there were indications of both CMV infection and matching HLA type. The study, taken as a whole, reports: Predominance within the ex vivo response was attributable to HLA-C-restricted CMV-specific TCR beta clonotypes. Pooled public TCR beta family frequency picked out CMV carriers with the relevant HLA.

This clonotype was seen a handful of times. Its antigen is unknown. Germline CDR1 and CDR2: SGHTA and FQGNSA. V lost 1 base, J lost 0 bases, and 7 bases lay in between. This CDR3 spans 14 amino acids. TCRdb re-called the reads through MiXCR, storing one row per CDR3 protein. Of about 320,000 distinct CDR3 sequences in the sample, roughly 9.5% were seen once. The chain uses TRBV7-2 and TRBJ2-7; D remains unclear. Material for sequencing was PBMCs. This receptor was identified in a human donor in good health (CMV status not recorded). Some clones in this sample may be carry-over from other donors' samples. CDR3 protein: CASSLEPSSYEQYF. The CDR3 DNA follows: TGTGCCAGCAGCTTAGAGCCATCCTCCTACGAGCAGTACTTC.